A single T cell receptor (beta chain) is shown here with its context. The authors' processing: Amplifying reference gene primers gave estimates of nucleated cell counts. The protocol was immunoSEQ multiplex PCR, while the TCRdb copy is restricted to in-frame clones and leaves out a portion. From that table come the V and J calls and clone size; the DNA was used to work out D and trimming. The sample lists about 88,000 clones, approximately 91% occurring once. This CDR3 is 16 amino acids long. V was clipped by 5 bases and J by 1 base; unmatched bases: 7. Germline CDR1 is MGHRA and CDR2 is YSYEKL. This sample was taken from a study of blood T cell repertoires in COVID-19. Whole-study context: Collection of acute and convalescent COVID-19 samples took place in the United States, Italy and Spain. Nucleic acid was either cDNA or gDNA, and it came from T cells, B-cell-depleted T cells, or PBMCs.

Sequencing was carried out using peripheral blood. J is TRBJ2-3 and V is TRBV4-1; 9 bases align to TRBD1. The TCR sequence derives from an elderly woman with acute or convalescent COVID-19. CDR3 residues: CASSGGGQGGTDTQYF. The CDR3 nucleotides are TGCGCCAGCAGCGGAGGGGGACAGGGTGGCACAGATACGCAGTATTTT.